Presented here are 24 T cell receptor beta chains from one specimen sequenced in a study of CD8 T cells in Susac syndrome (dated by TCRdb to about 2019). The library was generated by the immunoSEQ multiplex PCR assay. RNA was extracted using the RNeasy kit, and about 0.45 to 1 ug of the RNA was reverse transcribed with random hexamers. TCRdb trimmed public reads at Q25 via fastp, called clones via MiXCR and kept in-frame beta chains. Each CDR3 protein gets just one entry, which takes the most common genes and DNA from the rows behind it. In all, the sample holds about 53,000 distinct CDR3 sequences, and 95% of those were seen once. The ten largest clones take up around 0.75% of the sample. The sequencing sample was made of CD8+ T cells from PBMCs. These receptor sequences come from a human donor with Susac syndrome.

The rearrangement links TRBV6-1 to TRBJ2-3, with 9 bases that match TRBD1. Germline lookup yields CDR1 MNHNS and CDR2 SASEGT. The junction had 9 bases not matched to a gene; V was cut back by 5 bases and J by 3 bases. The CDR3 consists of 16 residues. CDR3 residues: CASSRNTGGATDTQYF. In nucleotides, the CDR3 is TGTGCCAGCAGTCGTAATACAGGGGGCGCGACAGATACGCAGTATTTT.

The rearrangement links TRBV20-1 to TRBJ2-5; D perhaps matches TRBD1 (5 bases). The V end was cut by 3 bases, the J end by 5 bases, with 13 bases between. Looked up from germline, CDR1 is DFQATT and CDR2 is SNEGSKA (reference sequence). This CDR3 region has 13 residues. The CDR3 is CSASAGNRETQYF. CDR3 in DNA: TGCAGTGCTAGTGCAGGGAATAGGGAGACCCAGTACTTC.

The J gene is TRBJ1-5, the V gene TRBV15; D not resolved. The V gene lost 0 bases and the J gene lost 0 bases, with 12 bases spanning the gap. Germline V gene sequence: CDR1 LNHNV, CDR2 YYDKDF (reference sequence). The CDR3 sequence is 17 residues long. CDR3 nucleotides: TGTGCCACCAGCAGAGATCGCGAAGGGCTTAGCAATCAGCCCCAGCATTTT. Protein: CATSRDREGLSNQPQHF.

The chain has TRBV2 and TRBJ2-7, with D unclear. From germline, CDR1 is SNHLY and CDR2 FYNNEI. V was pared by 3 bases and J by 5 bases, with 5 bases between. The CDR3 runs to 11 residues. The CDR3 here is CASSEANEQYF. The CDR3 bases are TGTGCCAGCAGTGAGGCTAACGAGCAGTACTTC.

This clonotype was found once. V is TRBV29-1 and J is TRBJ1-4; weak D call: TRBD1 (6 bases). CDR1 and CDR2 (germline): SQVTM, ANQGSEA. The V gene lost 4 bases and the J gene lost 3 bases, with 9 bases spanning the gap. The CDR3 contains 13 residues. Here the CDR3 reads CSVVQGSNEKLFF. Here the CDR3 DNA reads TGCAGCGTTGTTCAGGGGTCTAATGAAAAACTGTTTTTT.

Only one count was recorded for this clonotype. The rearrangement links TRBV3-1 to TRBJ2-3; D is possibly TRBD2 (6 bases). Germline V CDR1 and CDR2: LGHDT, YNNKEL (reference sequence). The germline V and J ends were trimmed by 4 bases and 5 bases, with 13 bases remaining between them. This CDR3 region has 14 residues. CDR3 DNA sequence: TGTGCCAGCAGCCTCTACCGGGGGATAGATACGCAGTATTTT. It translates to CASSLYRGIDTQYF.

This chain uses TRBV24-1 with TRBJ2-5, with 9 bases lining up with TRBD2. CDR1 KGHDR and CDR2 SFDVKD come from the germline V gene. This CDR3 has 15 amino acids. V lost 2 bases, J lost 3 bases, and 3 bases stayed unmatched. CDR3 region: CATSDSPSGEETQYF. The CDR3 DNA reads TGTGCCACCAGTGATTCCCCTAGCGGGGAAGAGACCCAGTACTTC.

The chain uses TRBV7-8 and TRBJ1-2; tentative D call: TRBD1 (6 bases). There are 12 residues in the CDR3. CDR1 is SGHVS and CDR2 is FQNEAQ in the germline V gene. Trimming pared 3 bases from V and 8 bases from J, leaving 10 bases between. CDR3: CASSLDRGGYTF. The CDR3 DNA reads as TGTGCCAGCAGCTTGGACAGAGGGGGCTACACCTTC.

The chain couples TRBV20-1 to TRBJ2-3; D gene uncertain. Germline V gives CDR1 DFQATT, CDR2 SNEGSKA (reference sequence). CDR3 length equals 16 residues. Trimming cost V 5 bases and J 4 bases, with 22 bases left between them. The CDR3 DNA follows: TGCAGTGCTCCTACACCGGGCCTAGAGTTCCCAGATACGCAGTATTTT. The encoded protein is CSAPTPGLEFPDTQYF.

This chain uses TRBV25-1 with TRBJ1-2; no clear D gene. Trimming stripped 0 bases from V and 8 bases from J, with 10 bases between. The CDR3 has 13 amino acids. CDR1 and CDR2 from the germline V gene are MGHDK and SYGVNS. The CDR3 sequence: CASSEYPREGYTF. The CDR3 coding sequence is TGTGCCAGCAGTGAATACCCAAGGGAAGGCTACACCTTC.

This chain uses TRBV9 with TRBJ2-1, with D maybe TRBD2 (6 bases). In germline, CDR1 is SGDLS, CDR2 YYNGEE. The CDR3 extends over 16 amino acids. Trimming shortened V by 0 bases and J by 6 bases, and 16 bases separated the two germline ends. The CDR3 DNA follows: TGTGCCAGCAGCGTAGGGGGCGGGGCGACGGGCAATGAGCAGTTCTTC. Protein product: CASSVGGGATGNEQFF.

This rearrangement joins TRBV2 to TRBJ2-1; 12 bases are shared with TRBD2. The length of the CDR3 is 20 residues. Germline CDR1 and CDR2: SNHLY and FYNNEI. V dropped 6 bases and J dropped 0; count of bases not matched to a gene: 15. In nucleotides, the CDR3 is TGTGCCAGCAGCCGCTCGACTAGCGGGGGAACGTTAAGCTCCTACAATGAGCAGTTCTTC. Its translation: CASSRSTSGGTLSSYNEQFF.

The V call is TRBV30, the J call TRBJ1-2, with D unclear. The CDR3 sequence is 13 residues long. Trimming left V 5 bases short and J 1 base short, with 11 bases between. The germline V gene encodes CDR1 GTSNPN and CDR2 SVGIG (reference sequence). DNA of the CDR3: TGTGCCTGGGAACCCGGCGTTAACTATGGCTACACCTTC. Amino acids: CAWEPGVNYGYTF.

This rearrangement joins TRBV9 to TRBJ2-7; 11 bases agree with TRBD2. Trimming at V came to 0 bases and at J to 0 bases, leaving 5 bases not matched to a gene. The CDR3 is 17 amino acids. The germline V gene encodes CDR1 SGDLS and CDR2 YYNGEE. The CDR3: CASSVGDLAGGSYEQYF. The CDR3 bases are TGTGCCAGCAGCGTAGGAGATCTAGCGGGGGGCTCCTACGAGCAGTACTTC.

This chain links TRBV7-9 with TRBJ2-1, with D possibly being TRBD1 or TRBD2 (5 bases each). Trimming shortened V by 2 bases and J by 5 bases, and 10 bases separated the two germline ends. CDR3 length: 14 residues. In germline, CDR1 is SEHNR, CDR2 FQNEAQ (reference sequence). Here the CDR3 DNA reads TGTGCCAGCAGCTTATGGGACGGTCACAATGAGCAGTTCTTC. As protein: CASSLWDGHNEQFF.

In DNA, the CDR3 is TGTGCCAGCAGTGAATGGGCGCGTGGCTACACCTTC. Amino acids: CASSEWARGYTF. V gene TRBV6-1 combines with J gene TRBJ1-2; D call uncertain. The CDR3 runs 12 residues. Trimming pared 2 bases from V and 7 bases from J, leaving 8 bases between. CDR1 and CDR2 (germline): MNHNS, SASEGT.

This clonotype was counted between two and nine times. The V and J genes are TRBV7-9 and TRBJ1-2; D is unclear. The CDR3 covers 12 residues. Looked up from germline, CDR1 is SEHNR and CDR2 is FQNEAQ (reference sequence). The V gene lost 1 base and the J gene lost 6 bases, with 6 bases spanning the gap. The CDR3 DNA is TGTGCCAGCAGCTTAGGCCGGGATGGCTACACCTTC. Translation gives CASSLGRDGYTF.

The rearrangement joins TRBV11-1 to TRBJ2-1, with 8 bases matching TRBD1. CDR1 and CDR2 (germline): SGHAT, FQDESV (reference sequence). The length of the CDR3 is 14 residues. Trimming took 5 bases from V and 7 from J; bases not matched to a gene: 7. Here the CDR3 reads CASSPPQGENEQFF. CDR3 in DNA: TGTGCCAGCAGCCCCCCACAGGGGGAGAATGAGCAGTTCTTC.

V gene TRBV6-2 or TRBV6-3 combines with J gene TRBJ2-3; a possible D gene is TRBD2 (6 bases). Germline assignment: CDR1 MNHEY and CDR2 SVGEGT. With 4 bases removed from V and 8 bases from J, the gap between germline ends came to 10 bases. The CDR3 extends over 12 amino acids. Here the CDR3 DNA reads TGTGCCAGCAGTTGGGGGAGGTCTACGCAGTATTTT. Translated, it gives CASSWGRSTQYF.

In nucleotides, the CDR3 is TGTGCCAGCAGCTTAGCGGGGGGTTTCCAAGAGACCCAGTACTTC. Protein product: CASSLAGGFQETQYF. The chain has TRBV7-9 and TRBJ2-5; tentatively, D is TRBD2 (6 bases). The length of the CDR3 is 15 residues. V was cut by 0 bases and J by 1 base, with 9 bases left in between. From germline, CDR1 is SEHNR and CDR2 FQNEAQ (reference sequence).

The J gene is TRBJ2-7, the V gene TRBV29-1; 8 positions agree with TRBD1. CDR1 is SQVTM, CDR2 ANQGSEA, per germline. This CDR3 is built from 12 residues. J was trimmed by 4 bases and V by 7 bases; bases with no gene match: 6. The DNA for the CDR3 is TGCAGCGCGGTAACAGGGGGGTACGAGCAGTACTTC. It is translated as CSAVTGGYEQYF.

This chain links TRBV15 with TRBJ2-5; 9 nucleotides agree with TRBD2. This CDR3 has 15 residues. V trimming: 0 bases; J trimming: 4 bases; junction bases outside the gene matches: 3. Germline CDR1 is LNHNV and CDR2 is YYDKDF (reference sequence). The CDR3 DNA is TGTGCCACCAGCAGAGAGCGGGGGGGCAGAGAGACCCAGTACTTC. Protein: CATSRERGGRETQYF.

J is TRBJ1-2 and V is TRBV12-3 or TRBV12-4; D gene unclear. This CDR3 comprises 13 residues. Deletions cut 2 bases from V and 8 bases from J, with 12 bases between. As DNA, the CDR3 is TGTGCCAGCAGTTTAAACTACCTGAGAGGCTACACCTTC. Translation gives CASSLNYLRGYTF.

The V call is TRBV20-1, the J call TRBJ2-1, with TRBD2 matching 10 bases. Germline V gene lookup returns CDR1 DFQATT and CDR2 SNEGSKA (reference sequence). Trimming at V came to 0 bases and at J to 8 bases, leaving 7 bases not matched to a gene. This CDR3 spans 15 amino acids. The chain's CDR3 is CSARDSLAGADEQFF. The CDR3 DNA follows: TGCAGTGCTAGAGATAGTCTAGCGGGGGCCGATGAGCAGTTCTTC.